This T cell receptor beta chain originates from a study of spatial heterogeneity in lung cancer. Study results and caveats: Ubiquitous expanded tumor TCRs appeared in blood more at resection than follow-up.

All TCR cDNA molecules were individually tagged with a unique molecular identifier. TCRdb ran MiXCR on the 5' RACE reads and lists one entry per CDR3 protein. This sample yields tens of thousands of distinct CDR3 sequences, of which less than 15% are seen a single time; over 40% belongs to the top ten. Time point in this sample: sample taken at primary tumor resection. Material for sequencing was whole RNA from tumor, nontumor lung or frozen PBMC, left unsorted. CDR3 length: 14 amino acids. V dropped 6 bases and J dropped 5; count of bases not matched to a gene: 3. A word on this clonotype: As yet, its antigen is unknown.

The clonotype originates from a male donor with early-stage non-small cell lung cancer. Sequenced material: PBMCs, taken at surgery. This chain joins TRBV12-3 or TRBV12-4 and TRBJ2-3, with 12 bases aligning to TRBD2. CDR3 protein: CASSLGLAGDTQYF. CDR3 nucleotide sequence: TGTGCCAGCAGCCTGGGACTAGCGGGAGATACGCAGTATTTT.